These 23 T cell receptor beta chains originate from one sample sequenced in a study of Ad26.COV2.S vaccination and SARS-CoV-2 variants. Here immunoSEQ multiplex PCR was the method, and the copy in TCRdb shows in-frame clones only, minus some. This table has about 39,000 clones, approximately 80% appearing once. The material sequenced was peripheral blood, taken after recovery from COVID-19. The source of these receptors is a human donor who had recovered from COVID-19.

V usage is TRBV7-6 and J usage is TRBJ2-5; D unclear. Germline loops: CDR1 SGHVS, CDR2 FNYEAQ. V lost 7 bases to trimming and J lost 1 base, with 10 bases between them. The CDR3 extends over 13 amino acids. CDR3 DNA sequence: TGTGCCAGCACCGCGAACCGCCAAGAGACCCAGTACTTC. Residues: CASTANRQETQYF.

The CDR3 DNA sequence: TGTGCCTGGAGTATGGACGGTCCGCAGACTGAAGCTTTCTTT. Translation: CAWSMDGPQTEAFF. The chain couples TRBV30 to TRBJ1-1; D is unresolved. Trimming removed 2 bases at V and 5 bases at J, with 15 bases between. Germline V lookup: CDR1 GTSNPN, CDR2 SVGIG (reference sequence). The CDR3 length is 14 residues.

This clone is a singleton in its sample. V gene TRBV6-6 combines with J gene TRBJ1-4, with 7 bases identical to TRBD1. Trimming removed 6 bases from V and 0 bases from J; junction bases left unmatched: 7. The CDR3 is 16 amino acids. Germline V CDR1 and CDR2: MNHNY, SVGAGI (reference sequence). In nucleotides, the CDR3 is TGTGCCAGCAGGCGGCAGGGGGTTGCAACTAATGAAAAACTGTTTTTT. Protein product: CASRRQGVATNEKLFF.

The chain couples TRBV9 to TRBJ2-7, with D uncertain. V was cut by 2 bases and J by 0 bases, with 9 bases left in between. CDR3 length: 14 residues. Germline V lookup: CDR1 SGDLS, CDR2 YYNGEE. CDR3 region: CASSVAALSYEQYF. CDR3 coding DNA: TGTGCCAGCAGCGTGGCGGCTCTCTCCTACGAGCAGTACTTC.

V and J are TRBV7-9 and TRBJ2-1; D is uncertain. Germline-derived CDR1 and CDR2 are SEHNR and FQNEAQ (reference sequence). The length of the CDR3 is 14 residues. The V end was cut by 0 bases, the J end by 0 bases, with 3 bases between. The DNA of the CDR3 is TGTGCCAGCAGCTTAGCGTCCTCCTACAATGAGCAGTTCTTC. It specifies CASSLASSYNEQFF.

This clone has only a few counts. The chain uses TRBV29-1 and TRBJ2-6; D gene ambiguous. The germline V gene encodes CDR1 SQVTM and CDR2 ANQGSEA. Trimming shortened V by 5 bases and J by 4 bases, and 21 bases separated the two germline ends. CDR3 length: 17 residues. DNA of the CDR3: TGCAGCGTTTTCCTCGACGGTGGGTTAGTAGGGGCCAACGTCCTGACTTTC. This codes for CSVFLDGGLVGANVLTF.

V and J are TRBV7-9 and TRBJ2-1; TRBD1 is a possible D gene (5 bases). This CDR3 is 14 amino acids long. The germline V and J ends were trimmed by 5 bases and 5 bases, with 13 bases remaining between them. Germline V gives CDR1 SEHNR, CDR2 FQNEAQ (reference sequence). CDR3 in DNA: TGTGCCAGCAGCAAACAGGCCCTTAACAATGAGCAGTTCTTC. This translates into CASSKQALNNEQFF.

The chain links TRBV6-1 to TRBJ1-3; a weak D match, TRBD1 (5 bases). The ends were cut back, 3 bases at V and 1 base at J, with 13 bases in the middle. CDR1 and CDR2 (germline): MNHNS, SASEGT. The CDR3 covers 16 residues. CDR3 in amino acids: CASSEAGLWSGNTIYF. CDR3 DNA sequence: TGTGCCAGCAGTGAGGCGGGACTGTGGTCTGGAAACACCATATATTTT.

The rearrangement links TRBV5-1 to TRBJ1-1; D not resolved. The germline gives CDR1 SGHRS, CDR2 YFSETQ. V shed 2 bases and J shed 3 bases, with 11 bases lying between them. This CDR3 region has 14 residues. CDR3 protein: CASSFPNGDTEAFF. The CDR3 coding sequence is TGCGCCAGCAGCTTCCCGAACGGTGACACTGAAGCTTTCTTT. Looking up the rest from reference TRBV5-1 and TRBJ1-1 gives the full variable domain: KAGVTQTPRYLIKTRGQQVTLSCSPISGHRSVSWYQQTPGQGLQFLFEYFSETQRNKGNFPGRFSGRQFSNSRSEMNVSTLELGDSALYLCASSFPNGDTEAFFGQGTRLTVV.

The V and J genes are TRBV30 and TRBJ1-2; D is uncertain. Germline CDR1 GTSNPN, CDR2 SVGIG (reference sequence). V was cut by 1 base and J by 5 bases, with 11 bases left in between. The CDR3 is made up of 13 amino acids. CDR3: CAWSEGRRYGYTF. CDR3 nucleotides: TGTGCCTGGAGTGAGGGCCGTAGGTATGGCTACACCTTC.

The chain recombines TRBV6-5 with TRBJ2-5; 8 positions agree with TRBD2. Germline assignment: CDR1 MNHEY and CDR2 SVGAGI. This CDR3 spans 15 amino acids. Trimming removed 4 bases from V and 5 bases from J; junction bases left unmatched: 9. CDR3 residues: CASSFLSGSGETQYF. The CDR3 DNA sequence: TGTGCCAGCAGTTTCCTGAGCGGGAGCGGGGAGACCCAGTACTTC.

This chain joins TRBV6-5 and TRBJ2-3, with no clear D. The CDR3 length is 14 residues. The V end was cut by 6 bases, the J end by 3 bases, with 13 bases between. Germline CDR1 is MNHEY and CDR2 is SVGAGI. CDR3 loop: CASSDPPETDTQYF. The CDR3, as DNA: TGTGCCAGCAGCGACCCCCCGGAGACAGATACGCAGTATTTT.

This clone has only a few counts. This rearrangement joins TRBV25-1 to TRBJ1-2; D remains unclear. The CDR3 contains 14 residues. The V end lost 1 base, the J end lost 1 base, and 7 bases lay between the germline ends. Germline values: CDR1 MGHDK, CDR2 SYGVNS. CDR3 protein: CASSELSVNYGYTF. The CDR3 DNA sequence: TGTGCCAGCAGTGAATTAAGCGTTAACTATGGCTACACCTTC.

This sequence joins TRBV9 and TRBJ1-2; a weak D match, TRBD1 (5 bases). The CDR3 sequence is 14 residues long. V was pared by 7 bases and J by 2 bases, with 15 bases between. Germline V gives CDR1 SGDLS, CDR2 YYNGEE. The CDR3 here is CASLRDGINYGYTF. Here the CDR3 DNA reads TGTGCCAGCTTACGGGACGGAATAAACTATGGCTACACCTTC.

The chain employs TRBV19 and TRBJ2-2, with TRBD2 identical over 8 bases. The CDR3 is 16 amino acids. The V gene's germline CDR1 is LNHDA and CDR2 SQIVND (reference sequence). V lost 4 bases, J lost 8 bases, and 12 bases stayed unmatched. CDR3 amino acids: CASSSFRSGRVGELFF. In DNA form, the CDR3 reads TGTGCCAGTAGTAGCTTCAGGAGCGGGAGAGTAGGGGAGCTGTTTTTT.

The chain is built from TRBV27 and TRBJ1-5; D gene uncertain. V was trimmed by 3 bases and J by 5 bases, leaving 11 bases between them. The CDR3 totals 14 residues. Germline lookup yields CDR1 MNHEY and CDR2 SMNVEV (reference sequence). The CDR3 loop reads CASSFNIGYQPQHF. CDR3 coding DNA: TGTGCCAGCAGTTTTAATATCGGGTATCAGCCCCAGCATTTT.

The rearrangement uses TRBV6-5 and TRBJ1-2; D perhaps matches TRBD1 (6 bases). This CDR3 comprises 14 residues. CDR1 is MNHEY and CDR2 is SVGAGI in the germline V gene. Trimming took 6 bases from V and 8 from J, leaving 19 bases between them. The CDR3 sequence: CASSRSTGRAGYTF. CDR3 nucleotide sequence: TGTGCCAGCAGCCGAAGCACAGGGAGGGCGGGCTACACCTTC.

This chain links TRBV11-2 with TRBJ1-1, with D possibly being TRBD1 (6 bases). CDR3 length equals 13 residues. V was trimmed by 7 bases and J by 3 bases, leaving 12 bases between them. In germline, CDR1 is SGHAT, CDR2 FQNNGV. CDR3 protein: CASTRGGYTEAFF. CDR3 coding DNA: TGTGCCAGCACTAGAGGGGGGTACACTGAAGCTTTCTTT. The full variable domain, its missing parts supplied by reference TRBV11-2 and TRBJ1-1, is EAGVAQSPRYKIIEKRQSVAFWCNPISGHATLYWYQQILGQGPKLLIQFQNNGVVDDSQLPKDRFSAERLKGVDSTLKIQPAKLEDSAVYLCASTRGGYTEAFFGQGTRLTVV.

The V and J genes are TRBV6-4 and TRBJ1-2; a possible D gene is TRBD1 (5 bases). The CDR3 consists of 11 residues. The V gene's germline CDR1 is MRHNA and CDR2 SNTAGT. Trimming cost V 2 bases and J 8 bases, with 6 bases left between them. CDR3 amino acids: CASSDAGGYTF. The CDR3, as DNA: TGTGCCAGCAGTGACGCAGGGGGCTACACCTTC.

The V gene is TRBV19, the J gene TRBJ1-2, with 7 bases aligning to TRBD1. CDR1 and CDR2 (germline): LNHDA, SQIVND (reference sequence). The CDR3 is 13 residues long. V was pared by 5 bases and J by 5 bases, with 5 bases of the junction left unmatched. The CDR3 nucleotides read TGTGCCAGTAGTTGGACAGGAGATTATGGCTACACCTTC. Its translation: CASSWTGDYGYTF.

This clone was recorded once. The chain combines TRBV15 with TRBJ2-5, with D perhaps given as TRBD1 or TRBD2 (5 bases each). V was shortened by 1 base and J by 2 bases, with 14 bases between the two germline ends. Germline loops: CDR1 LNHNV, CDR2 YYDKDF (reference sequence). The CDR3 is 16 amino acids. The CDR3 DNA is TGTGCCACCAGCAGAGCCCAGGGAAGGACTCAAGAGACCCAGTACTTC. Residues: CATSRAQGRTQETQYF.

The chain employs TRBV5-1 and TRBJ1-4; the D is unclear. CDR1 is SGHRS and CDR2 is YFSETQ in the germline V gene. V was pared by 4 bases and J by 0 bases, with 10 bases between. This CDR3 is built from 15 residues. For the CDR3, the DNA is TGCGCCAGCAGCCTGTCGGCGGCAACTAATGAAAAACTGTTTTTT. Its protein product is CASSLSAATNEKLFF.

The chain links TRBV3-1 (or the pseudogene TRBV3-2) to TRBJ2-1; D is unresolved. The CDR3 is 15 amino acids. V lost 0 bases, J lost 0 bases, and 6 bases lay in between. The germline CDR1 and CDR2 sequences are LGHDT and YNNKEL (reference sequence). CDR3: CASSQDRFSYNEQFF. The CDR3, as DNA: TGTGCCAGCAGCCAAGATCGCTTCTCCTACAATGAGCAGTTCTTC.